A single sample gave rise to the 27 T cell receptor beta chains below, sequenced in a study of shared clonotypes between healthy human individuals. TCRdb's copy holds only in-frame clones and misses some; the assay was immunoSEQ multiplex PCR. The data show some 900,000 clones, more than 75% seen once. The specimen sequenced was memory CD4+ T cells sorted from blood. As to subset: CD45RA-negative fraction. The source is a man between 18 and 29 years old in good health.

The rearrangement links TRBV27 to TRBJ2-3; 10 nucleotides agree with TRBD2. Germline V gene lookup returns CDR1 MNHEY and CDR2 SMNVEV (reference sequence). This CDR3 has 16 amino acids. After removal of 6 bases from V and 1 base from J, the junction contained 7 bases not matched to a gene. In DNA form, the CDR3 reads TGTGCCAGCAGACACCTAGCGGGGGTGGGCACAGATACGCAGTATTTT. Its protein product is CASRHLAGVGTDTQYF.

Worth noting for this clone: The same CDR3 can be traced to other DNA sequences in this sample. The J gene is TRBJ2-3, the V gene TRBV18, with no clear D. CDR1 and CDR2 from the germline V gene are KGHSH and LQKENI. V was clipped by 3 bases and J by 2 bases, with 9 bases between them. The CDR3 contains 14 residues. This chain's CDR3 is CASSPVGSTDTQYF. The CDR3 nucleotides read TGTGCCAGCTCACCGGTTGGGTCCACAGATACGCAGTATTTT. The full variable domain, its missing parts supplied by reference TRBV18 and TRBJ2-3, is NAGVMQNPRHLVRRRGQEARLRCSPMKGHSHVYWYRQLPEEGLKFMVYLQKENIIDESGMPKERFSAEFPKEGPSILRIQQVVRGDSAAYFCASSPVGSTDTQYFGPGTRLTVL.

The V and J genes are TRBV19 and TRBJ1-1, with 9 positions matching TRBD1. V dropped 10 bases and J dropped 11; count of bases not matched to a gene: 8. The V gene's germline CDR1 is LNHDA and CDR2 SQIVND (reference sequence). The CDR3 runs 11 residues. For the CDR3, the DNA is TGTGCCACCCTGACAGGGGGTCAGGCTTTCTTT. The encoded protein is CATLTGGQAFF.

This chain uses TRBV7-2 with TRBJ2-5; D ambiguous. CDR1 and CDR2 (germline): SGHTA, FQGNSA. The V end was cut by 2 bases, the J end by 5 bases, with 6 bases between. CDR3 length equals 12 residues. The CDR3 nucleotides read TGTGCCAGCAGCTTATATAGGGAGACCCAGTACTTC. Protein sequence: CASSLYRETQYF.

This sequence joins TRBV19 and TRBJ2-7; D not resolved. Germline lookup yields CDR1 LNHDA and CDR2 SQIVND (reference sequence). This CDR3 comprises 9 residues. The germline V and J ends were trimmed by 8 bases and 3 bases, with 2 bases remaining between them. Here the CDR3 DNA reads TGTGCCAGTTACTACGAGCAGTACTTC. As protein: CASYYEQYF. Based on the CDR3 plus reference TRBV19 and TRBJ2-7, the full variable domain is DGGITQSPKYLFRKEGQNVTLSCEQNLNHDAMYWYRQDPGQGLRLIYYSQIVNDFQKGDIAEGYSVSREKKESFPLTVTSAQKNPTAFYLCASYYEQYFGPGTRLTVT.

This clone was picked up a small number of times. This sequence joins TRBV2 and TRBJ2-7; D tentatively fits TRBD1 or TRBD2 (5 bases each). CDR1 is SNHLY and CDR2 is FYNNEI in the germline V gene. CDR3 length equals 18 residues. V gave up 5 bases and J gave up 2 bases, with 25 bases separating them. CDR3 nucleotide sequence: TGTGCCAGCAGTCTGGGACGGATGCTACGAAGGGATACCTACGAGCAGTACTTC. Translating it yields CASSLGRMLRRDTYEQYF.

The chain recombines TRBV2 with TRBJ2-1; D is ambiguous. The CDR3 is made up of 12 amino acids. V dropped 6 bases and J dropped 3 bases, with 6 bases sitting between them. The germline gives CDR1 SNHLY, CDR2 FYNNEI. The CDR3, as DNA: TGTGCCAGCAGCCTCATCTACAATGAGCAGTTCTTC. Translating it yields CASSLIYNEQFF.

This chain links TRBV7-2 with TRBJ1-2; D might be TRBD1 (5 bases). The CDR3 spans 13 residues. V lost 5 bases to trimming and J lost 8 bases, with 15 bases between them. Germline V gene lookup returns CDR1 SGHTA and CDR2 FQGNSA. The CDR3 spells CASSVGREGGYTF. DNA for the CDR3: TGTGCCAGCAGCGTAGGACGTGAGGGGGGCTACACCTTC.

This clone was picked up a small number of times. This sample includes further DNA sequences coding for the same CDR3. The J gene is TRBJ2-3, the V gene TRBV7-9, with TRBD2 identical over 13 bases. CDR3 length: 16 amino acids. The V gene's germline CDR1 is SEHNR and CDR2 FQNEAQ (reference sequence). J was trimmed by 0 bases and V by 3 bases; bases with no gene match: 0. In DNA form, the CDR3 reads TGTGCCAGCAGCTTGACTAGCGGGAGGAGCACAGATACGCAGTATTTT. Residues: CASSLTSGRSTDTQYF.

As regards this clone: The same CDR3 also results from other DNA sequences found in this sample. V usage is TRBV5-4 and J usage is TRBJ1-4, with 8 positions matching TRBD1. The germline CDR1 and CDR2 sequences are SGHNT and YYREEE (reference sequence). V lost 0 bases and J lost 5; bases outside the gene matches: 6. The CDR3 sequence is 16 residues long. The CDR3 loop is CASSLGQGALNEKLFF. In DNA, the CDR3 is TGTGCCAGCAGCTTGGGGCAGGGGGCTCTGAATGAAAAACTGTTTTTT.

This chain joins TRBV13 and TRBJ1-6; no clear D gene. CDR1 is PRHDT, CDR2 FYEKMQ, per germline (reference sequence). The germline V and J ends were trimmed by 4 bases and 4 bases, with 14 bases remaining between them. CDR3 length: 16 amino acids. This CDR3 reads CASSSTVERYNSPLHF. The CDR3 nucleotides read TGTGCCAGCAGCTCGACGGTGGAAAGATATAATTCACCCCTCCACTTT.

The genes are TRBV28 and TRBJ1-4; D gene unclear. Trimming cost V 5 bases and J 8 bases, with 9 bases left between them. The V gene's germline CDR1 is MDHEN and CDR2 SYDVKM. The CDR3 contains 12 residues. CDR3 in DNA: TGTGCCAGCAGTAAAAGGAGGGAAAAACTGTTTTTT. Protein sequence: CASSKRREKLFF.

In its sample, this clone was seen once. The V gene is TRBV7-3, the J gene TRBJ2-1; 11 bases agree with TRBD2. Germline-derived CDR1 and CDR2 are SGHTA and FQGTGA. The ends lost 4 bases at V and 8 bases at J; junction bases unmatched: 7. The CDR3 is 15 residues long. CDR3 region: CASSSLAGGPYEQFF. CDR3 sequence (DNA): TGTGCCAGCAGCTCCTTAGCGGGGGGGCCCTATGAGCAGTTCTTC. The full variable domain, in which reference TRBV7-3 and TRBJ2-1 provide the parts outside the CDR3, is GAGVSQTPSNKVTEKGKYVELRCDPISGHTALYWYRQSLGQGPEFLIYFQGTGAADDSGLPNDRFFAVRPEGSVSTLKIQRTERGDSAVYLCASSSLAGGPYEQFFGPGTRLTVL.

To note about this clone: A read error is possible here, since a much larger clone lies one base away. The same CDR3 arises from other DNA sequences in this sample as well. This chain links TRBV2 with TRBJ2-7; D gene unclear. The CDR3 spans 11 residues. The V gene's germline CDR1 is SNHLY and CDR2 FYNNEI. Trimming cost V 1 base and J 4 bases, with 2 bases left between them. For the CDR3, the DNA is TGTGCCAGCAGTGAAGGATACGAGCAGTACTTC. It is translated as CASSEGYEQYF. Full variable domain (outside the CDR3, taken from reference TRBV2 and TRBJ2-7): EPEVTQTPSHQVTQMGQEVILRCVPISNHLYFYWYRQILGQKVEFLVSFYNNEISEKSEIFDDQFSVERPDGSNFTLKIRSTKLEDSAMYFCASSEGYEQYFGPGTRLTVT.

In its sample, this clone was seen a few times. V gene TRBV7-2 combines with J gene TRBJ2-7; D gene unclear. Trimming took off 3 bases at V and 12 bases at J, with 15 bases between the two ends. CDR3 size: 12 residues. CDR1 is SGHTA and CDR2 is FQGNSA in the germline V gene. CDR3: CASSFSTSVSYF. In DNA, the CDR3 is TGTGCCAGCAGCTTTTCGACGTCCGTTTCGTACTTC. The entire variable domain, with the rest obtained from reference TRBV7-2 and TRBJ2-7, is as follows: GAGVSQSPSNKVTEKGKDVELRCDPISGHTALYWYRQSLGQGLEFLIYFQGNSAPDKSGLPSDRFSAERTGGSVSTLTIQRTQQEDSAVYLCASSFSTSVSYFGPGTRLTVT.

The table lists this clone with a few counts. The chain recombines TRBV4-3 with TRBJ1-6, with TRBD1 as a possible D gene (5 bases). This CDR3 region has 15 residues. Germline loops: CDR1 LGHNA, CDR2 YSLEER. Trimming pared 0 bases from V and 10 bases from J, leaving 13 bases between. For the CDR3, the DNA is TGCGCCAGCAGCCAAGAAGCAGGGTCGGGCTCACCCCTCCACTTT. Amino acid sequence: CASSQEAGSGSPLHF.

This clone was observed a handful of times. The gene calls are TRBV19 and TRBJ1-5; D call uncertain. V was cut by 3 bases and J by 3 bases, with 6 bases left in between. Germline CDR1 reads LNHDA; CDR2 reads SQIVND (reference sequence). This CDR3 has 13 residues. CDR3 in amino acids: CASSINVNQPQHF. As DNA, the CDR3 is TGTGCCAGTAGTATTAATGTCAATCAGCCCCAGCATTTT.

The chain is built from TRBV5-6 and TRBJ2-5, with TRBD2 matching 11 bases. The trim removed 0 bases at V and 5 bases at J, leaving 6 bases unmatched. Germline-derived CDR1 and CDR2 are SGHDT and YYEEEE. The CDR3 runs 16 residues. The CDR3 region is CASSLELAGDWETQYF. As DNA, the CDR3 is TGTGCCAGCAGCTTGGAACTAGCGGGGGATTGGGAGACCCAGTACTTC.

About this clone itself: This may be a read error: a much more frequent sequence differs by one nucleotide. The gene calls are TRBV7-6 and TRBJ2-2; D is undetermined. CDR3 length equals 12 residues. V gave up 3 bases and J gave up 3 bases, with 2 bases separating them. Germline V gene lookup returns CDR1 SGHVS and CDR2 FNYEAQ. CDR3 coding DNA: TGTGCCAGCAGCTTTTACACCGGGGAGCTGTTTTTT. Its translation is CASSFYTGELFF.

The V call is TRBV5-1, the J call TRBJ1-2; no clear D. Germline V gene lookup returns CDR1 SGHRS and CDR2 YFSETQ. The CDR3 is made up of 15 amino acids. The germline V and J ends were trimmed by 0 bases and 4 bases, with 13 bases remaining between them. The CDR3 spells CASSLDGDGLYGYTF. The CDR3 DNA reads TGCGCCAGCAGCTTGGACGGCGATGGCCTCTATGGCTACACCTTC.

The gene calls are TRBV7-2 and TRBJ2-7; 7 nucleotides align to TRBD2. After removal of 2 bases from V and 0 bases from J, the junction contained 4 bases not matched to a gene. Germline V gives CDR1 SGHTA, CDR2 FQGNSA. The CDR3 loop spans 15 amino acids. CDR3 sequence: CASSLPGGSSYEQYF. DNA for the CDR3: TGTGCCAGCAGCTTACCGGGAGGAAGCTCCTACGAGCAGTACTTC. Full variable domain (missing parts from reference TRBV7-2 and TRBJ2-7): GAGVSQSPSNKVTEKGKDVELRCDPISGHTALYWYRQSLGQGLEFLIYFQGNSAPDKSGLPSDRFSAERTGGSVSTLTIQRTQQEDSAVYLCASSLPGGSSYEQYFGPGTRLTVT.

The chain links TRBV28 to TRBJ1-4; perhaps TRBD1 as D (6 bases). Germline values: CDR1 MDHEN, CDR2 SYDVKM. The CDR3 has 15 residues. V shed 7 bases and J shed 2 bases, with 14 bases lying between them. CDR3 in amino acids: CASTSTTGTNEKLFF. The DNA of the CDR3 is TGTGCCAGCACGTCGACAACAGGGACTAATGAAAAACTGTTTTTT.

This chain links TRBV18 with TRBJ2-7, with 7 bases identical to TRBD1. Germline trimming cut 3 bases from V and 3 bases from J; bases unmatched to any gene: 8. The CDR3 spans 15 residues. Germline lookup yields CDR1 KGHSH and CDR2 LQKENI. CDR3 residues: CASSPTGDLDYEQYF. The CDR3 DNA reads TGTGCCAGCTCACCTACAGGGGATTTAGACTACGAGCAGTACTTC.

The V and J genes are TRBV6-6 and TRBJ1-5; 10 nucleotides line up with TRBD1. V was pared by 9 bases and J by 6 bases, with 8 bases of the junction left unmatched. Germline V lookup: CDR1 MNHNY, CDR2 SVGAGI (reference sequence). The CDR3 consists of 14 residues. In DNA form, the CDR3 reads TGTGCCAGTAGGGACAGGGGCTTAGGTCAGCCCCAGCATTTT. It specifies CASRDRGLGQPQHF.

The gene calls are TRBV5-8 and TRBJ1-2; D perhaps matches TRBD1 (5 bases). Trimming shortened V by 0 bases and J by 0 bases, and 12 bases separated the two germline ends. The CDR3 covers 16 residues. CDR1 and CDR2 from the germline V gene are SGHTS and YDEGEE. The CDR3 nucleotides are TGTGCCAGCAGCTTGGAGGAGGGGAGAACTAACTATGGCTACACCTTC. It is translated as CASSLEEGRTNYGYTF.

The chain is built from TRBV21-1 and TRBJ1-1; TRBD1 was called by the table and not checked on the DNA. TRBV21-1 is classified as a pseudogene. This CDR3 has 19 amino acids. CDR3 in amino acids: CASSKEGVTGGGLNTEAFF. DNA of the CDR3: TGTGCCAGCAGCAAAGAAGGGGTAACAGGAGGGGGCTTGAACACTGAAGCTTTCTTT.

V and J are TRBV14 and TRBJ2-4; 8 positions agree with TRBD1. This CDR3 region has 14 residues. Germline V gene lookup returns CDR1 SGHDN and CDR2 FVKESK. J was trimmed by 2 bases and V by 3 bases; bases with no gene match: 0. The CDR3 region has the DNA TGTGCCAGCAGCCACAGGGGGCCCAAAAACATTCAGTACTTC. It translates to CASSHRGPKNIQYF.